This T cell receptor (beta chain) comes out of a study of blood T cell repertoires in COVID-19. Turning to the study itself: The United States, Italy and Spain provided the acute and convalescent COVID-19 samples.

Profiling relied on immunoSEQ multiplex PCR, and the TCRdb table lists in-frame clones only, not all of them. Of fewer than 250,000 clones in the sample, 84% were seen once. Germline V gives CDR1 MGHRA, CDR2 YSYEKL. The length of the CDR3 is 13 residues. V gave up 1 base and J gave up 12 bases, with 16 bases separating them. The sequence was collected from a man in his fifties or sixties with acute or convalescent COVID-19. V and J are TRBV4-1 and TRBJ2-7, with D possibly TRBD2 on 5 matching bases. The specimen was peripheral blood. The CDR3 here is CASSQASGERLYF. The DNA for the CDR3 is TGCGCCAGCAGCCAAGCGAGCGGAGAAAGGCTGTACTTC.